The sequence of this T cell receptor beta chain was determined in a study of Graves' ophthalmopathy and Graves' hyperthyroidism. With respect to this clonotype: The antigen is not known.

Regarding the study as a whole: Forecasting of ophthalmopathy progression by the model achieved more than 70% sensitivity and approximately 72% specificity.

RNA transcripts yielded amplified TCR beta CDR3 regions. The library came from an HTBI-primed first-round RT-PCR and a second-round multiplex PCR. TCRdb re-called the multiplex PCR reads with MiXCR, one entry per CDR3 protein. The data hold 45,000 to 60,000 distinct CDR3 sequences, with roughly 46% observed a single time. Moderate-to-severe activity, CAS ≥3, NOSPECS ≥4 and duration under 3 months were recorded for donors with ophthalmopathy. Orbital computed tomography, thyroid ultrasound, TRAb, serum thyroxine and clinical symptoms formed the basis of diagnosis. The sequence was collected from an adult woman with Graves' ophthalmopathy. Sequenced material: peripheral blood.

The CDR3 protein is CSARDLGGTIIQYF. CDR3 DNA sequence: TGCAGTGCTAGAGATTTGGGGGGGACTATAATTCAGTACTTC. The rearrangement links TRBV20-1 to TRBJ2-4, with 7 bases fitting TRBD2. The CDR3 is 14 amino acids. J gave up 10 bases and V 0 bases, and 9 bases lay outside the gene matches. Germline CDR1 is DFQATT and CDR2 is SNEGSKA (reference sequence).